The sequence of this T cell receptor (beta chain) was determined in a study of persistence of HIV-infected CD4 T cells (TCRdb year 2020). At the level of the whole study: CMV- and HIV-1 Gag-responding CD4+ T cells were isolated from ART-treated individuals so that antigen-driven clonal expansion of HIV-1-infected cells could be examined. Suppressive ART had been received by participants for a median of roughly 8 years. Peripheral blood samples of up to about 200 mL were obtained at multiple time points, with the exception of a couple of participants, for whom leukapheresis was performed at a single time point. TCRbeta sequencing assessed the clonality of all cells in each sorted population, while proviral sequencing assessed the clonality of infected cells. Cross-participant TCR cluster analysis included about 8 participants for CMV and over five participants for Gag. General study outcomes and caveats: A correlation was observed between TCR oligoclonality and proviral oligoclonality within the same sorted populations. Restriction of bulk TCR analyses to the rare CMV-responding cells that actually carried HIV-1 proviruses was not possible. Degenerate expanded CDR3beta sequences were enriched in antigen-responding cells, suggesting convergent selection of CD4+ responses to CMV and Gag. Only a small number of individuals took part in the study, and only a limited range of antigens was tested. TCRbeta richness in CMV- and Gag-responding cells was significantly lower than in anti-CD3/anti-CD28-responding cells; CMV-responding cells had higher oligoclonality than CD3/CD28-stimulated and Gag-responding cells.

V is cut by 5 bases and J by 1 base, and the space between the germline ends is 11 bases. There are 15 amino acids in the CDR3, from cysteine to phenylalanine inclusive. The entry retains the CDR3 DNA only, 45 bases that are in frame from base 1. The germline V gene (reference sequence) yields LGHDT for CDR1 and YNNKEL for CDR2. A note on this clone: Its antigen is unknown. The input lacks base qualities; no much larger clone sits a single base away.

TCRbeta repertoires were sequenced from genomic DNA with the immunoSEQ hsTCRB assay version 4 in survey mode. For TCRbeta sequencing, genomic DNA was diluted to roughly 10 ng/uL, and up to roughly 1 ug was used per sample. The authors' pipeline ran thus. ImmunoSeq Analyzer 3.0 was used for analysis of TCRbeta data, and diversity was computed on productive nucleotide rearrangements. Using the Immunarch R package, the improved Chao index served to estimate lower-bound TCR diversity and the Gini coefficient served to estimate clonality. Nucleotide rearrangements that differed but encoded the same CDR3beta amino acid sequence were counted as separate clonotypes. Differential abundance analysis found TCRbeta sequences that were significantly enriched in antigen-responding cells compared with anti-CD3/anti-CD28-activated cells. Using predicted peptide-MHC specificity as the basis, GLIPH2 grouped TCRs into clusters, both for each participant individually and for the merged data sets that combined participants. What TCRdb holds here is the immuneACCESS table cut down to in-frame rearrangements. Part of the clones is not present; checked against another copy, under half of the missing clones reflect an unresolved V gene, and the others are unexplained. V and J calls plus clone size are reproduced from that table; the DNA served to infer D and trimming. Across this sample there are 37,000 or so clones, with around 80% seen only once. The ten largest make up approximately 1.6% of the sample.

The treatment or condition label here, explained by the study, means: suppressive antiretroviral therapy. Lysates of CMV-infected fibroblasts were used at 9 to 10 ug/mL for cell stimulation. Memory populations depleted of antigen-responding cells were obtained by sorting nonresponding CD40L-negative CD69-negative CD45RO-high memory CD4+ T cells. Participants were HIV-1-infected adults who started suppressive ART during chronic infection. For at least 4 years, the participants' plasma HIV-1 RNA had been undetectable, below 50 copies/mL. To be included, participants needed a CD4+ T cell count above 400 cells/uL and a positive CMV serology. Before stimulation, PBMCs were isolated using density centrifugation and then depleted of CD8+ T cells. For around 19 hours, the CD8-depleted PBMCs were stimulated with anti-CD28/CD49d costimulation, a CD40-blocking antibody, and enfuvirtide to prevent new infections. Sorting was done on either a Beckman Coulter MoFlo Legacy or an XDP sorter, and propidium iodide was used to exclude dead cells. Genomic DNA was extracted with the QIAamp DNA Mini Kit for samples above one million cells, otherwise with the Quick-DNA Microprep Kit.

The V and J genes are TRBV3-1 (or the pseudogene TRBV3-2) and TRBJ2-2; TRBD1 is a possible D gene, resting on 6 matching bases. The material was CD4+ T cells sorted from PBMCs after approximately 20-hour stimulation, obtained from a patient who received antiretroviral therapy. The cell subset or site label, read with the paper, signifies: CD40L-CD69- CD45RO-high memory CD4 T cells not responding to CMV lysate. The receptor comes from an adult man with HIV who was CMV-seropositive. The sequence in DNA is TGTGCCAGCAGCAAAGGGACAATGAACACCGGGGAGCTGTTTTTT. Translated, this gives CASSKGTMNTGELFF.